One and the same sample provided the 29 T cell receptor beta chains below, sequenced in a study of blood T cell repertoires in COVID-19. Libraries were prepared by immunoSEQ multiplex PCR; TCRdb keeps only in-frame clonotypes and omits some of them. The repertoire holds roughly 250,000 clones, around 86% seen once, with roughly 12% in the top ten. Material for sequencing was peripheral blood. The receptor source for this set is a woman aged 60-70 years with active or convalescent COVID-19.

This clone was counted a few times. The V call is TRBV19, the J call TRBJ1-5, with D perhaps matching TRBD1 (5 bases). Trimming removed 6 bases at V and 6 bases at J, with 18 bases between. CDR3 length: 15 amino acids. Germline V gene data show CDR1 as LNHDA and CDR2 as SQIVND (reference sequence). The CDR3, as DNA: TGTGCCAGTAGATGGACATCTGGGATGGGTCAGCCCCAGCATTTT. Translation: CASRWTSGMGQPQHF.

There are a few counts of this clone. The chain's CDR3 is CASSPGQGKGETQYF. The CDR3 nucleotides read TGTGCCAGCAGCCCGGGACAGGGGAAGGGGGAGACCCAGTACTTC. This chain uses TRBV11-3 with TRBJ2-5; 10 bases line up with TRBD1. The CDR3 has 15 residues. Germline V CDR1 and CDR2: SGHNT, YENEEA. V trimming: 5 bases; J trimming: 5 bases; junction bases outside the gene matches: 8.

V gene TRBV5-6 combines with J gene TRBJ1-1, with D possibly matching TRBD1 (5 bases). CDR1 is SGHDT and CDR2 is YYEEEE in the germline V gene. The CDR3 extends over 15 amino acids. The germline V and J ends were trimmed by 4 bases and 1 base, with 14 bases remaining between them. The CDR3 coding sequence is TGTGCCAGCAGCCCCTGGCGGACACCGAACACTGAAGCTTTCTTT. Protein sequence: CASSPWRTPNTEAFF.

The chain recombines TRBV7-9 with TRBJ2-1; D is possibly TRBD2 (5 bases). Deletions cut 5 bases from V and 6 bases from J, with 20 bases between. The V gene's germline CDR1 is SEHNR and CDR2 FQNEAQ (reference sequence). The CDR3 runs to 16 residues. The CDR3: CASSEAGRGLSNEQFF. The CDR3 bases are TGTGCCAGCAGCGAGGCCGGGCGAGGGCTTTCCAATGAGCAGTTCTTC.

The chain uses TRBV19 and TRBJ1-6; perhaps TRBD1 as D (6 bases). Trimming removed 4 bases at V and 3 bases at J, with 16 bases between. The CDR3 loop spans 17 amino acids. CDR1 is LNHDA and CDR2 is SQIVND in the germline V gene (reference sequence). In DNA, the CDR3 is TGTGCCAGTAGTAGGTCGACAGGCCTCGGCTATAATTCACCCCTCCACTTT. Protein product: CASSRSTGLGYNSPLHF.

The chain uses TRBV6-5 and TRBJ1-5; TRBD1 is a possible D gene (6 bases). Germline CDR1 MNHEY, CDR2 SVGAGI. Trimming took off 8 bases at V and 9 bases at J, with 17 bases between the two ends. The CDR3 has 13 amino acids. Here the CDR3 reads CASPDRFLTPQHF. CDR3 sequence (DNA): TGTGCCAGCCCCGACAGGTTCCTAACGCCCCAGCATTTT.

The chain has TRBV18 and TRBJ1-1, with no clear D. V lost 3 bases, J lost 1 base, and 15 bases lay in between. This CDR3 has 16 residues. The germline CDR1 and CDR2 sequences are KGHSH and LQKENI. CDR3 in DNA: TGTGCCAGCTCACCGCGCTCCGAGACACCGAACACTGAAGCTTTCTTT. Its protein is CASSPRSETPNTEAFF.

The gene calls are TRBV5-1 and TRBJ2-3, with D possibly being TRBD1 (6 bases). CDR1 is SGHRS and CDR2 is YFSETQ in the germline V gene. The V end was cut by 0 bases, the J end by 4 bases, with 15 bases between. This CDR3 contains 16 residues. CDR3 protein: CASSLVPAGAADTQYF. CDR3 sequence (DNA): TGCGCCAGCAGCTTGGTGCCGGCAGGGGCGGCAGATACGCAGTATTTT.

This clone has a handful of counts. The chain has TRBV18 and TRBJ1-6; D is unresolved. The V and J ends lost 1 base and 0 bases respectively, with 7 bases between them. CDR3 length: 16 amino acids. Looked up from germline, CDR1 is KGHSH and CDR2 is LQKENI. The CDR3 is CASSPRESSYNSPLHF. CDR3 DNA sequence: TGTGCCAGCTCACCACGGGAGAGCTCCTATAATTCACCCCTCCACTTT.

As DNA, the CDR3 is TGCGCCAGCAGGCCCACAGGGGGCGGGACAGATACGCAGTATTTT. Its protein product is CASRPTGGGTDTQYF. The chain couples TRBV10-2 to TRBJ2-3; 9 nucleotides line up with TRBD1. V was pared by 6 bases and J by 3 bases, with 7 bases of the junction left unmatched. CDR1 and CDR2 (germline): WSHSY, SAAADI. The CDR3 loop spans 15 amino acids.

The chain carries TRBV15 and TRBJ2-1; no firm D call. Germline CDR1 is LNHNV and CDR2 is YYDKDF (reference sequence). Trimming cost V 2 bases and J 4 bases, with 15 bases left between them. The CDR3 extends over 16 amino acids. The DNA for the CDR3 is TGTGCCACCAGCAGATTCCCCGGCGGAGATTACAATGAGCAGTTCTTC. Translation: CATSRFPGGDYNEQFF.

In this sample, this clone turned up once. This rearrangement joins TRBV18 to TRBJ1-4; D might be TRBD1 (5 bases). CDR3 size: 14 residues. CDR1 is KGHSH, CDR2 LQKENI, per germline. V shed 3 bases and J shed 8 bases, with 13 bases lying between them. CDR3 DNA sequence: TGTGCCAGCTCACCCCTCCAGGGAAAGGAAAAACTGTTTTTT. It encodes CASSPLQGKEKLFF.

For the CDR3, the DNA is TGCGCCAGCAGCTTGGTCTCAGGCAGGGTCCACGAGCAGTACTTC. It is translated as CASSLVSGRVHEQYF. The chain couples TRBV5-1 to TRBJ2-7, with D tentatively TRBD1 (5 bases). V dropped 0 bases and J dropped 5 bases, with 15 bases sitting between them. Per the germline V gene, CDR1 is SGHRS and CDR2 is YFSETQ. This CDR3 is 15 amino acids long. Supplemented by reference TRBV5-1 and TRBJ2-7, the full variable domain reads KAGVTQTPRYLIKTRGQQVTLSCSPISGHRSVSWYQQTPGQGLQFLFEYFSETQRNKGNFPGRFSGRQFSNSRSEMNVSTLELGDSALYLCASSLVSGRVHEQYFGPGTRLTVT.

The chain combines TRBV18 with TRBJ1-5; D ambiguous. Germline-derived CDR1 and CDR2 are KGHSH and LQKENI. V was clipped by 3 bases and J by 1 base, with 10 bases between them. CDR3 size: 15 residues. For the CDR3, the DNA is TGTGCCAGCTCACCCGGACTCCTAAGCAATCAGCCCCAGCATTTT. This gives the protein CASSPGLLSNQPQHF. Variable domain in full (rest from reference TRBV18 and TRBJ1-5): NAGVMQNPRHLVRRRGQEARLRCSPMKGHSHVYWYRQLPEEGLKFMVYLQKENIIDESGMPKERFSAEFPKEGPSILRIQQVVRGDSAAYFCASSPGLLSNQPQHFGDGTRLSIL.

This rearrangement joins TRBV19 to TRBJ2-1; TRBD2 agrees at 13 bases. The trim removed 9 bases at V and 5 bases at J, leaving 4 bases unmatched. Germline-derived CDR1 and CDR2 are LNHDA and SQIVND (reference sequence). This CDR3 region has 14 residues. The CDR3: CASATSGGDNEQFF. CDR3 nucleotide sequence: TGTGCCAGCGCTACTAGCGGGGGGGACAATGAGCAGTTCTTC.

The chain employs TRBV6-2 or TRBV6-3 and TRBJ1-2; D call uncertain. The CDR3 runs to 13 residues. V shed 1 base and J shed 5 bases, with 8 bases lying between them. The germline gives CDR1 MNHEY, CDR2 SVGEGT. This CDR3 is CASSYYLRYGYTF. In DNA form, the CDR3 reads TGTGCCAGCAGTTACTATCTCAGATATGGCTACACCTTC.

The chain combines TRBV6-4 with TRBJ2-7, with TRBD1 matching 10 bases. The CDR3 consists of 20 residues. From germline, CDR1 is MRHNA and CDR2 SNTAGT. Losses at the gene ends were 0 bases for V and 3 bases for J; bases not matched to a gene: 17. This chain's CDR3 is CASSDSRGQGSPRGYYEQYF. The CDR3 DNA follows: TGTGCCAGCAGTGACTCACGGGGACAGGGGTCTCCTCGCGGGTACTACGAGCAGTACTTC.

This clone showed up just once. The J gene is TRBJ2-1, the V gene TRBV11-2, with D maybe TRBD2 (6 bases). V lost 0 bases and J 7 bases, leaving 13 bases between the germline ends. Looked up from germline, CDR1 is SGHAT and CDR2 is FQNNGV. The CDR3 has 15 residues. DNA of the CDR3: TGTGCCAGCAGCTTAGACGGGGGACCCACTAATGAGCAGTTCTTC. Translated: CASSLDGGPTNEQFF.

This clone came up a few times. The chain has TRBV19 and TRBJ1-5; a weak D match, TRBD1 (6 bases). V gave up 4 bases and J gave up 0 bases, with 13 bases separating them. The germline CDR1 and CDR2 sequences are LNHDA and SQIVND (reference sequence). The CDR3 length is 16 residues. The CDR3 region has the DNA TGTGCCAGTAGTACAGCCAGGGGAAATAGCAATCAGCCCCAGCATTTT. Protein: CASSTARGNSNQPQHF.

The chain carries TRBV30 and TRBJ2-1, with 7 positions matching TRBD2. The CDR3 is made up of 14 amino acids. Trimming at V came to 2 bases and at J to 4 bases, leaving 5 bases not matched to a gene. CDR1 and CDR2 from the germline V gene are GTSNPN and SVGIG (reference sequence). The CDR3 sequence is CAWSSQRGYNEQFF. The CDR3 DNA follows: TGTGCCTGGAGTTCCCAGCGGGGATACAATGAGCAGTTCTTC.

The chain is built from TRBV7-8 and TRBJ1-2; maybe TRBD1 (5 bases). The CDR3 consists of 14 residues. From germline, CDR1 is SGHVS and CDR2 FQNEAQ. V was pared by 5 bases and J by 4 bases, with 14 bases between. This chain's CDR3 is CASSLTYGGYGYTF. The CDR3 nucleotides read TGTGCCAGCAGCCTCACTTACGGGGGCTATGGCTACACCTTC.

This clone was seen just once. The germline gene is not matched at one end of the junction; a read error may be the cause. J is TRBJ1-6 and V is TRBV10-3, with D possibly matching TRBD1 (6 bases). CDR3 length: 13 amino acids. CDR1 is ENHRY and CDR2 is SYGVKD in the germline V gene. The DNA of the CDR3 is TGTGCCATCAGTGAGTCGGGAGTGGGACATATTTTGTTT. This codes for CAISESGVGHILF.

The chain recombines TRBV19 with TRBJ1-4; D unclear. This CDR3 has 11 amino acids. Trimming cost V 4 bases and J 6 bases, with 3 bases left between them. Germline V gives CDR1 LNHDA, CDR2 SQIVND (reference sequence). The CDR3 nucleotides read TGTGCCAGTAGTAGAGATGAAAAACTGTTTTTT. Translation gives CASSRDEKLFF.

The chain carries TRBV30 and TRBJ1-5; TRBD1 matches 7 bases. V shed 0 bases, J shed 3 bases, and the junction held 5 bases outside the gene matches. The CDR3 consists of 15 residues. Germline assignment: CDR1 GTSNPN and CDR2 SVGIG (reference sequence). CDR3 nucleotides: TGTGCCTGGAGTGTTATGACAGGGAACAATCAGCCCCAGCATTTT. Protein: CAWSVMTGNNQPQHF.

J is TRBJ1-3 and V is TRBV6-5; D unresolved. The CDR3 extends over 15 amino acids. The germline CDR1 and CDR2 sequences are MNHEY and SVGAGI. V was shortened by 6 bases and J by 3 bases, with 15 bases between the two germline ends. CDR3 region: CASRNPTELGNTIYF. For the CDR3, the DNA is TGTGCCAGCAGGAACCCCACAGAACTTGGAAACACCATATATTTT.

The V and J genes are TRBV18 and TRBJ1-6, with D perhaps matching TRBD1 (6 bases). Germline values: CDR1 KGHSH, CDR2 LQKENI. This CDR3 is built from 19 residues. Between the trimmed V and J ends, which lost 3 bases and 1 base, there was a span of 19 bases. CDR3 sequence: CASSPRLGQTRSYNSPLHF. DNA for the CDR3: TGTGCCAGCTCACCCCGACTGGGACAAACCAGGTCCTATAATTCACCCCTCCACTTT.

The V gene is TRBV4-1, the J gene TRBJ1-3; D is ambiguous. Trimming cost V 5 bases and J 1 base, with 9 bases left between them. Germline CDR1 is MGHRA and CDR2 is YSYEKL. CDR3 length: 14 amino acids. As DNA, the CDR3 is TGCGCCAGCAGCGAAAGCTTTTCTGGAAACACCATATATTTT. It is translated as CASSESFSGNTIYF.

The V gene is TRBV5-4, the J gene TRBJ2-3, with 12 nucleotides matching TRBD2. CDR3 length: 17 amino acids. Germline V gene lookup returns CDR1 SGHNT and CDR2 YYREEE (reference sequence). V gave up 4 bases and J gave up 4 bases; unmatched junction bases: 10. The CDR3 loop reads CASSTRASGGAADTQYF. The CDR3 DNA follows: TGTGCCAGCAGCACTAGGGCTAGCGGGGGGGCTGCAGATACGCAGTATTTT.

The chain uses TRBV28 and TRBJ2-2; 8 positions match TRBD1. CDR1 MDHEN and CDR2 SYDVKM come from the germline V gene. This CDR3 has 14 residues. V gave up 4 bases and J gave up 6 bases; unmatched junction bases: 4. The CDR3 spells CASSSPGGAGELFF. The DNA of the CDR3 is TGTGCCAGCAGTTCCCCAGGGGGCGCCGGGGAGCTGTTTTTT.